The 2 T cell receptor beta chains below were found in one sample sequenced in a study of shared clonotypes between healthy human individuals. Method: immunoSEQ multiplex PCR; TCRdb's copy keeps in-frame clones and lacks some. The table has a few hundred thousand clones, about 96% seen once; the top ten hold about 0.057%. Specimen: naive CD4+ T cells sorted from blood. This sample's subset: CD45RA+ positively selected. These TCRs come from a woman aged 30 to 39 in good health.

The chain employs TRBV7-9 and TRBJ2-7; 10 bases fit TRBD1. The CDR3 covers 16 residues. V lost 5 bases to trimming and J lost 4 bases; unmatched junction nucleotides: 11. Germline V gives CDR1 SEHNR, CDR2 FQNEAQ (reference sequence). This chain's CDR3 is CASSPKRDRGLYEQYF. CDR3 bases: TGTGCCAGCAGCCCGAAGCGGGACAGGGGTTTATACGAGCAGTACTTC.

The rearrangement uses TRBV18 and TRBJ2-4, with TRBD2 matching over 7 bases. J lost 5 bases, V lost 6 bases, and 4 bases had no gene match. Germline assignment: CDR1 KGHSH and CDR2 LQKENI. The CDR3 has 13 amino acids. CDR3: CASSPRGENIQYF. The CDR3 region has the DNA TGTGCCAGCTCGCCCCGGGGGGAAAACATTCAGTACTTC. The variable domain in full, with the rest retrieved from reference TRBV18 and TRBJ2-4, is NAGVMQNPRHLVRRRGQEARLRCSPMKGHSHVYWYRQLPEEGLKFMVYLQKENIIDESGMPKERFSAEFPKEGPSILRIQQVVRGDSAAYFCASSPRGENIQYFGAGTRLSVL.